This TCR beta chain was obtained from a study of cytomegalovirus exposure and HLA in healthy donors. Study results and caveats: In the 95 to 150 validation repertoires, just under 95% of cluster scores exceeded 0, per a later analysis. The study listed 150 to 200 cytomegalovirus-associated TCR beta chains.

This CDR3 is 16 amino acids long. It was the roughly 120-subject validation cohort, separate from the approximately 680-subject first cohort, to which the donors belonged. A note on this clone: Its matching antigen is unknown.

Assay: immunoSEQ multiplex PCR; the TCRdb copy retains only in-frame clones and omits some. Of some 70,000 clones in the sample, roughly 89% were seen once. The V gene is TRBV21-1, the J gene TRBJ2-7; no check of the table's D call, TRBD2, against the DNA was made. TRBV21-1 is a documented pseudogene. Sequenced: PBMCs. The receptor comes from a woman aged 18-29 years in good health and CMV-seronegative. CDR3 residues: CASSKAVAGGPHEQYF. The CDR3 nucleotides are TGTGCCAGCAGCAAAGCTGTAGCGGGAGGGCCCCACGAGCAGTACTTC.